This T cell receptor (beta chain) was recorded in a study of response to subunit inactivated influenza vaccine. Findings and limits, study-wide: Seasonal influenza vaccination, on each occasion, was suggested by the authors to recruit few new T cells.

The CDR3 consists of 14 residues. With 7 bases removed from V and 4 bases from J, the gap between germline ends came to 14 bases. In TCRdb, the RT-PCR reads were re-called with MiXCR into one record per CDR3 protein. The table includes 500,000 or so distinct CDR3 sequences, approximately 9.9% detected once. This clonotype has a handful of counts. Its specificity is not known. The J gene is TRBJ2-1, the V gene TRBV12-3 or TRBV12-4; D is possibly TRBD1 (5 bases). Sequencing was performed on PBMCs from blood, taken about 40 days after vaccination. The source is a man aged 50 or older who received an inactivated influenza vaccine. CDR3 sequence reads: CASTHGAEYNEQFF. As DNA, the CDR3 is TGTGCCAGCACCCATGGGGCAGAGTACAATGAGCAGTTCTTC.